This is a list of T cell receptor beta chains from one sample in a study of blood T cell repertoires in COVID-19. TCRdb's copy holds only in-frame clones and misses some; the assay was immunoSEQ multiplex PCR. This table holds 200,000 to 250,000 clones, roughly 80% found once. Sequenced input: peripheral blood. The receptors shown here come from a woman under 30 with acute or convalescent COVID-19. The CDR3 runs from the conserved cysteine through the conserved F or W. The D gene is left open where the match is weak. Only part of the rows carry a size: once, few, many, or a class if the clone is expanded.

CDR3 protein: CASSRYRRRDSRVNQPQHF; CDR3 DNA: TGCGCCAGCAGTCGATATCGACGGAGGGACTCGAGGGTTAATCAGCCCCAGCATTTT; D gene: .; clone size: .; J gene: TRBJ1-5; V gene: TRBV23-1
CDR3 protein: CASSRRSGGKETQYF; CDR3 DNA: TGCGCCAGCAGCCGCCGAAGCGGGGGGAAAGAGACCCAGTACTTC; D gene: TRBD2; clone size: many; J gene: TRBJ2-5; V gene: TRBV4-3
CDR3 protein: CASSFTTAEGQETQYF; CDR3 DNA: TGTGCCAGCAGTTTCACAACCGCGGAGGGCCAAGAGACCCAGTACTTC; D gene: .; clone size: once; J gene: TRBJ2-5; V gene: TRBV28
CDR3 protein: CASSYERVGANVLTF; CDR3 DNA: TGTGCCAGCAGTTACGAGCGGGTTGGGGCCAACGTCCTGACTTTC; D gene: .; clone size: .; J gene: TRBJ2-6; V gene: TRBV6-2/TRBV6-3
CDR3 protein: CASSYSPSTGSWADTQYF; CDR3 DNA: TGTGCCAGCAGTTACTCGCCTTCAACAGGATCTTGGGCCGATACGCAGTATTTT; D gene: .; clone size: .; J gene: TRBJ2-3; V gene: TRBV6-2/TRBV6-3
CDR3 protein: CASRGPSFVINSPLHF; CDR3 DNA: TGTGCCAGCAGGGGGCCTTCGTTCGTTATAAATTCACCCCTCCACTTT; D gene: .; clone size: .; J gene: TRBJ1-6; V gene: TRBV27
CDR3 protein: CASSLGRASYGYTF; CDR3 DNA: TGTGCCAGCAGCTTGGGCAGGGCGAGTTATGGCTACACCTTC; D gene: .; clone size: .; J gene: TRBJ1-2; V gene: TRBV5-4
CDR3 protein: CASSQGLAVSYNEQFF; CDR3 DNA: TGTGCTAGCAGCCAAGGACTAGCGGTCTCCTACAATGAGCAGTTCTTC; D gene: TRBD2; clone size: once; J gene: TRBJ2-1; V gene: TRBV7-7
CDR3 protein: CASSEGVGTRYNEQFF; CDR3 DNA: TGTGCCAGCAGCGAGGGAGTCGGGACTCGTTACAATGAGCAGTTCTTC; D gene: .; clone size: .; J gene: TRBJ2-1; V gene: TRBV9
CDR3 protein: CASSFGSGIITDTQYF; CDR3 DNA: TGTGCCAGCAGCTTTGGGAGCGGGATCATCACAGATACGCAGTATTTT; D gene: TRBD2; clone size: .; J gene: TRBJ2-3; V gene: TRBV9
CDR3 protein: CASSSLERINEQFF; CDR3 DNA: TGTGCCAGCAGTTCCCTAGAGAGGATAAATGAGCAGTTCTTC; D gene: .; clone size: once; J gene: TRBJ2-1; V gene: TRBV27
CDR3 protein: CASSYSTGYGTEAFF; CDR3 DNA: TGTGCCAGCAGTTACTCGACGGGGTACGGCACTGAAGCTTTCTTT; D gene: .; clone size: .; J gene: TRBJ1-1; V gene: TRBV6-5
CDR3 protein: CASSPSGTSGRRDTQYF; CDR3 DNA: TGTGCCAGCAGCCCCTCCGGGACTAGCGGGAGAAGGGATACGCAGTATTTT; D gene: TRBD2; clone size: .; J gene: TRBJ2-3; V gene: TRBV3-1/TRBV3-2
CDR3 protein: CATSASSWAEGKETQYF; CDR3 DNA: TGTGCCACCAGTGCTTCATCGTGGGCCGAAGGCAAAGAGACCCAGTACTTC; D gene: .; clone size: .; J gene: TRBJ2-5; V gene: TRBV24-1
CDR3 protein: CASSLESTFAGYTF; CDR3 DNA: TGTGCCAGCAGCTTAGAATCGACATTTGCCGGCTACACCTTC; D gene: .; clone size: .; J gene: TRBJ1-2; V gene: TRBV7-9
CDR3 protein: CASSSPPGGRLTGELFF; CDR3 DNA: TGTGCCAGTAGTTCCCCCCCGGGCGGGAGGCTCACCGGGGAGCTGTTTTTT; D gene: TRBD2; clone size: .; J gene: TRBJ2-2; V gene: TRBV19
CDR3 protein: CASSLEGRRTEAFF; CDR3 DNA: TGTGCCAGCAGCCTAGAGGGGAGGCGGACTGAAGCTTTCTTT; D gene: .; clone size: .; J gene: TRBJ1-1; V gene: TRBV14
CDR3 protein: CASSLAGQNYEQYF; CDR3 DNA: TGTGCCAGCAGCTTAGCGGGACAGAACTACGAGCAGTACTTC; D gene: TRBD1; clone size: .; J gene: TRBJ2-7; V gene: TRBV7-2
CDR3 protein: CASSQDIAGTGTYEQYF; CDR3 DNA: TGCGCCAGCAGCCAAGATATTGCGGGGACAGGAACCTACGAGCAGTACTTC; D gene: TRBD1; clone size: .; J gene: TRBJ2-7; V gene: TRBV4-3
CDR3 protein: CASSLYQGWTGNTIYF; CDR3 DNA: TGTGCCAGCAGTTTATATCAGGGATGGACTGGAAACACCATATATTTT; D gene: .; clone size: once; J gene: TRBJ1-3; V gene: TRBV28
CDR3 protein: CANRDRVGDGYTF; CDR3 DNA: TGTGCCAACCGGGACAGGGTGGGGGATGGCTACACCTTC; D gene: TRBD1; clone size: .; J gene: TRBJ1-2; V gene: TRBV7-2
CDR3 protein: CASSPYKNYGYTF; CDR3 DNA: TGTGCCAGCAGCCCGTACAAGAACTATGGCTACACCTTC; D gene: .; clone size: .; J gene: TRBJ1-2; V gene: TRBV14
CDR3 protein: CASSLGETDYGYTF; CDR3 DNA: TGTGCCAGCAGCTTGGGCGAGACAGACTATGGCTACACCTTC; D gene: .; clone size: once; J gene: TRBJ1-2; V gene: TRBV5-6
CDR3 protein: CATGTSGFYNEQFF; CDR3 DNA: TGTGCCACCGGGACTAGCGGGTTCTACAATGAGCAGTTCTTC; D gene: TRBD2; clone size: .; J gene: TRBJ2-1; V gene: TRBV19
CDR3 protein: CASSSTGNTGELFF; CDR3 DNA: TGTGCCAGCAGTTCGACAGGGAACACCGGGGAGCTGTTTTTT; D gene: .; clone size: once; J gene: TRBJ2-2; V gene: TRBV27
CDR3 protein: CASSQAHREDYNEQFF; CDR3 DNA: TGCGCCAGCAGCCAAGCCCACCGGGAGGACTACAATGAGCAGTTCTTC; D gene: TRBD2; clone size: .; J gene: TRBJ2-1; V gene: TRBV4-3
CDR3 protein: CASSLETGANEQFF; CDR3 DNA: TGCGCCAGCAGCTTGGAAACAGGGGCCAATGAGCAGTTCTTC; D gene: TRBD1; clone size: .; J gene: TRBJ2-1; V gene: TRBV5-1
CDR3 protein: CASSPTRRSGFSGANVLTF; CDR3 DNA: TGTGCCAGCTCACCGACACGACGATCCGGATTCTCTGGGGCCAACGTCCTGACTTTC; D gene: .; clone size: .; J gene: TRBJ2-6; V gene: TRBV18
CDR3 protein: CASSRRQTSGLNEQFF; CDR3 DNA: TGTGCCAGCAGCAGGCGGCAGACTAGCGGGCTCAATGAGCAGTTCTTC; D gene: TRBD2; clone size: .; J gene: TRBJ2-1; V gene: TRBV7-6
CDR3 protein: CASSPTFRGGLAGAGAYEQYF; CDR3 DNA: TGTGCCAGCAGTCCCACCTTTCGTGGGGGACTAGCGGGAGCTGGGGCCTACGAGCAGTACTTC; D gene: TRBD2; clone size: .; J gene: TRBJ2-7; V gene: TRBV27
CDR3 protein: CASSLAGTSNNNEQFF; CDR3 DNA: TGCGCCAGCAGCTTGGCCGGGACTAGCAATAACAATGAGCAGTTCTTC; D gene: TRBD2; clone size: .; J gene: TRBJ2-1; V gene: TRBV5-1
CDR3 protein: CASSQVGGFMGGYTF; CDR3 DNA: TGTGCCAGCAGCCAAGTCGGAGGATTTATGGGTGGCTACACCTTC; D gene: .; clone size: .; J gene: TRBJ1-2; V gene: TRBV3-1/TRBV3-2
CDR3 protein: CASSEMVQGAEKLFF; CDR3 DNA: TGCGCCAGCAGCGAAATGGTCCAGGGGGCGGAAAAACTGTTTTTT; D gene: TRBD1; clone size: .; J gene: TRBJ1-4; V gene: TRBV4-3
CDR3 protein: CASSLVGRSGTNTGELFF; CDR3 DNA: TGTGCCAGCAGCTTAGTGGGACGTAGCGGTACGAACACCGGGGAGCTGTTTTTT; D gene: .; clone size: .; J gene: TRBJ2-2; V gene: TRBV11-2
CDR3 protein: CASSKGGSGRVSYNEQFF; CDR3 DNA: TGTGCCAGCAGCAAAGGGGGTAGCGGGAGGGTCTCCTACAATGAGCAGTTCTTC; D gene: TRBD2; clone size: once; J gene: TRBJ2-1; V gene: TRBV11-2
CDR3 protein: CASSLGRGGRTSTDTQYF; CDR3 DNA: TGCGCCAGCAGCTTGGGGCGGGGGGGCCGAACCTCCACAGATACGCAGTATTTT; D gene: TRBD2; clone size: few; J gene: TRBJ2-3; V gene: TRBV5-1
CDR3 protein: CASNLRLGDPFYTF; CDR3 DNA: TGTGCCAGCAATCTCCGCCTCGGGGATCCCTTCTACACCTTC; D gene: .; clone size: .; J gene: TRBJ1-2; V gene: TRBV28
CDR3 protein: CASRPSSSYEQYF; CDR3 DNA: TGTGCCAGTAGGCCTAGCTCCTCCTACGAGCAGTACTTC; D gene: .; clone size: .; J gene: TRBJ2-7; V gene: TRBV19
CDR3 protein: CASSVVQDSNQPQHF; CDR3 DNA: TGTGCCAGTAGCGTAGTACAGGATAGCAATCAGCCCCAGCATTTT; D gene: .; clone size: .; J gene: TRBJ1-5; V gene: TRBV19
CDR3 protein: CASSLATGQVREQYF; CDR3 DNA: TGCGCCAGCAGCTTGGCGACGGGACAGGTGCGCGAGCAGTACTTC; D gene: TRBD1; clone size: .; J gene: TRBJ2-7; V gene: TRBV5-1
CDR3 protein: CASSQVGGSSYEQYF; CDR3 DNA: TGTGCCAGCAGCCAAGTGGGGGGGAGCTCCTACGAGCAGTACTTC; D gene: TRBD2; clone size: once; J gene: TRBJ2-7; V gene: TRBV3-1/TRBV3-2
CDR3 protein: CASSLRQYEQYF; CDR3 DNA: TGTGCCAGCAGTCTACGACAATACGAGCAGTACTTC; D gene: .; clone size: .; J gene: TRBJ2-7; V gene: TRBV28
CDR3 protein: CASSFSAAQETQYF; CDR3 DNA: TGTGCCAGCAGTTTTTCCGCGGCCCAAGAGACCCAGTACTTC; D gene: .; clone size: .; J gene: TRBJ2-5; V gene: TRBV27
CDR3 protein: CASSLATGYASPLHF; CDR3 DNA: TGTGCCAGCAGCTTAGCGACAGGGTATGCTTCACCCCTCCACTTT; D gene: TRBD1; clone size: .; J gene: TRBJ1-6; V gene: TRBV7-9